The 20 T cell receptor beta chains given below trace back to one sample, sequenced in a study of cytomegalovirus exposure and HLA in healthy donors. The PCR contained 60 Vbeta and 13 Jbeta primers. Using immunoSEQ multiplex PCR, the repertoire was profiled, and TCRdb retains in-frame clones only, with some absent. This table holds around 53,000 clones. Sample: PBMCs. These TCRs come from a woman aged 25-40 years in good health and CMV-seropositive.

CDR3: CASSQGQGRYSYEQYF. DNA of the CDR3: TGCGCCAGCAGCCAAGGTCAGGGCAGATACTCCTACGAGCAGTACTTC. The genes are TRBV4-1 and TRBJ2-7; maybe TRBD1 (5 bases). The CDR3 extends over 16 amino acids. Germline CDR1 and CDR2: MGHRA and YSYEKL. V gave up 1 base and J gave up 0 bases, with 13 bases separating them.

This chain uses TRBV4-1 with TRBJ1-2; tentatively, D is TRBD1 (6 bases). The ends were cut back, 2 bases at V and 4 bases at J, with 8 bases in the middle. Per germline, CDR1 MGHRA and CDR2 YSYEKL. The CDR3 consists of 13 residues. The DNA for the CDR3 is TGCGCCAGCAGCCAAACAGGGCTCTATGGCTACACCTTC. Amino acids: CASSQTGLYGYTF.

V and J are TRBV27 and TRBJ1-4, with a tentative D call TRBD1 (6 bases). V dropped 7 bases and J dropped 5 bases, with 11 bases sitting between them. Germline V gene sequence: CDR1 MNHEY, CDR2 SMNVEV (reference sequence). The CDR3 consists of 13 residues. DNA for the CDR3: TGTGCCAGCAAGGGGGACGCAAATGAAAAACTGTTTTTT. Its protein product is CASKGDANEKLFF.

The V call is TRBV19, the J call TRBJ1-1; tentative D call: TRBD1 (6 bases). This CDR3 region has 13 residues. Germline CDR1 and CDR2: LNHDA and SQIVND (reference sequence). V was cut by 9 bases and J by 3 bases, with 14 bases left in between. CDR3 in amino acids: CASRTALYTEAFF. CDR3 sequence (DNA): TGTGCCAGCCGGACAGCCCTTTACACTGAAGCTTTCTTT.

The V gene is TRBV6-1, the J gene TRBJ2-3; 7 bases line up with TRBD2. The V segment lost 4 bases and the J segment 0 bases; nucleotides outside the gene matches: 4. Germline V gene sequence: CDR1 MNHNS, CDR2 SASEGT. The CDR3 has 15 amino acids. The CDR3 DNA is TGTGCCAGCAGTGGGACTAGAGGGAGCACAGATACGCAGTATTTT. Its translation is CASSGTRGSTDTQYF.

The CDR3 spells CASSSSETQYF. Here the CDR3 DNA reads TGTGCCAGCAGCTCTTCAGAGACCCAGTACTTC. The chain joins TRBV5-6 to TRBJ2-5, with D uncertain. This CDR3 spans 11 amino acids. Trimming took 3 bases from V and 4 from J, leaving 4 bases between them. CDR1 and CDR2 (germline): SGHDT, YYEEEE.

The chain combines TRBV12-5 with TRBJ2-1, with 15 positions matching TRBD2. The V gene end was trimmed by 3 bases and the J gene end by 9 bases; junction bases not matched to a gene: 3. Germline CDR1 and CDR2: LGHNT and FRNRAP. The CDR3 spans 15 residues. CDR3 nucleotides: TGTGCTAGTGGTTTAGGACTAGCGGGAGGGTTTGAGCAGTTCTTC. This encodes CASGLGLAGGFEQFF.

CDR3 loop: CASSSRTGGNSPLHF. In DNA, the CDR3 is TGTGCCAGCAGTTCACGGACAGGGGGCAATTCACCCCTCCACTTT. The rearrangement uses TRBV2 and TRBJ1-6, with 11 bases lining up with TRBD1. With 5 bases clipped from V and 7 bases from J, the junction kept 4 bases outside the gene matches. This CDR3 has 15 residues. Per the germline V gene, CDR1 is SNHLY and CDR2 is FYNNEI. The entire variable domain, with the rest obtained from reference TRBV2 and TRBJ1-6, is as follows: EPEVTQTPSHQVTQMGQEVILRCVPISNHLYFYWYRQILGQKVEFLVSFYNNEISEKSEIFDDQFSVERPDGSNFTLKIRSTKLEDSAMYFCASSSRTGGNSPLHFGNGTRLTVT.

This chain uses TRBV9 with TRBJ1-1; TRBD1 matches at 9 bases. Germline V gene data show CDR1 as SGDLS and CDR2 as YYNGEE. The CDR3 runs to 14 residues. With 4 bases clipped from V and 1 base from J, the junction kept 2 bases outside the gene matches. CDR3 nucleotides: TGTGCCAGCAGCAAGGGACAGGGGAACACTGAAGCTTTCTTT. Translating it yields CASSKGQGNTEAFF.

The J gene is TRBJ1-1, the V gene TRBV30; tentatively, D is TRBD1 (6 bases). Between the trimmed V and J ends, which lost 5 bases and 0 bases, there was a span of 16 bases. This CDR3 has 15 amino acids. Germline-derived CDR1 and CDR2 are GTSNPN and SVGIG (reference sequence). For the CDR3, the DNA is TGTGCCTGGGGACAGTCGGGAGGGATGAACACTGAAGCTTTCTTT. Protein product: CAWGQSGGMNTEAFF.

This chain links TRBV29-1 with TRBJ2-7, with TRBD1 identical over 7 bases. The CDR3 sequence is 14 residues long. The germline CDR1 and CDR2 sequences are SQVTM and ANQGSEA. With 0 bases clipped from V and 7 bases from J, the junction kept 9 bases outside the gene matches. CDR3: CSVEDRGQPKEQYF. The DNA of the CDR3 is TGCAGCGTTGAAGATAGGGGACAGCCTAAAGAGCAGTACTTC.

The chain employs TRBV27 and TRBJ2-7; possible D gene TRBD2, 5 bases. The germline V gene has CDR1 MNHEY and CDR2 SMNVEV (reference sequence). Between the trimmed V and J ends, which lost 5 bases and 1 base, there was a span of 15 bases. The length of the CDR3 is 15 residues. Here the CDR3 reads CASSATMGSSYEQYF. CDR3 sequence (DNA): TGTGCCAGCAGTGCAACGATGGGGAGTTCCTACGAGCAGTACTTC.

This rearrangement joins TRBV4-1 to TRBJ1-4; weak D call: TRBD1 (6 bases). CDR1 and CDR2 (germline): MGHRA, YSYEKL. The germline V and J ends were trimmed by 2 bases and 8 bases, with 21 bases remaining between them. The CDR3 covers 17 residues. CDR3: CASSQLGAEGGEEKLFF. In nucleotides, the CDR3 is TGCGCCAGCAGCCAACTTGGGGCGGAAGGGGGGGAAGAAAAACTGTTTTTT.

The rearrangement joins TRBV2 to TRBJ2-1, with D perhaps TRBD1 (5 bases). V lost 7 bases to trimming and J lost 4 bases, with 14 bases between them. The CDR3 is made up of 14 amino acids. In germline, CDR1 is SNHLY, CDR2 FYNNEI. The CDR3 loop is CASTGKANYNEQFF. DNA of the CDR3: TGTGCCAGCACAGGGAAAGCGAATTACAATGAGCAGTTCTTC.

This chain joins TRBV5-3 and TRBJ1-5, with 9 bases matching TRBD1. TRBV5-3 is flagged as an ORF with uncertain function. J lost 5 bases, V lost 3 bases, and 6 bases had no gene match. The CDR3 totals 15 residues. The CDR3 bases are TGTGCCAGAAGCTCCTACAGGGGGCGCGATCAGCCCCAGCATTTT. Protein product: CARSSYRGRDQPQHF.

The rearrangement links TRBV5-4 to TRBJ2-7; 8 bases align to TRBD2. This CDR3 has 14 amino acids. V lost 4 bases, J lost 2 bases, and 5 bases stayed unmatched. Germline CDR1 reads SGHNT; CDR2 reads YYREEE (reference sequence). CDR3 bases: TGTGCCAGCAGCCCGGGAGGGGGACCCTACGAGCAGTACTTC. Translating it yields CASSPGGGPYEQYF.

The chain has TRBV11-2 and TRBJ1-1; 7 bases agree with TRBD1. J lost 2 bases, V lost 5 bases, and 5 bases had no gene match. The CDR3 runs to 14 residues. Germline V CDR1 and CDR2: SGHAT, FQNNGV. CDR3 loop: CASSQGQPNTEAFF. CDR3 DNA: TGTGCCAGCAGCCAGGGACAGCCAAACACTGAAGCTTTCTTT.

The CDR3: CASSLLGGGVNTEAFF. The DNA for the CDR3 is TGTGCCAGCAGCTTGCTGGGTGGGGGGGTGAACACTGAAGCTTTCTTT. This chain connects TRBV11-3 to TRBJ1-1; D may be TRBD1 (5 bases). The CDR3 covers 16 residues. Trimming removed 3 bases at V and 0 bases at J, with 14 bases between. Germline CDR1 SGHNT, CDR2 YENEEA.

The chain employs TRBV4-1 and TRBJ1-3; tentatively, D is TRBD1 (5 bases). CDR1 is MGHRA and CDR2 is YSYEKL in the germline V gene. Trimming took off 5 bases at V and 0 bases at J, with 5 bases between the two ends. The CDR3 extends over 13 amino acids. Here the CDR3 DNA reads TGCGCCAGCAGCACAGGCTCTGGAAACACCATATATTTT. It specifies CASSTGSGNTIYF.

This chain connects TRBV5-1 to TRBJ2-1; TRBD2 might be the D (6 bases). In germline, CDR1 is SGHRS, CDR2 YFSETQ. The CDR3 contains 16 residues. Trimming pared 8 bases from V and 2 bases from J, leaving 20 bases between. The CDR3 sequence: CASGLAPPWTYNEQFF. For the CDR3, the DNA is TGCGCCAGTGGCCTAGCGCCTCCCTGGACCTACAATGAGCAGTTCTTC.